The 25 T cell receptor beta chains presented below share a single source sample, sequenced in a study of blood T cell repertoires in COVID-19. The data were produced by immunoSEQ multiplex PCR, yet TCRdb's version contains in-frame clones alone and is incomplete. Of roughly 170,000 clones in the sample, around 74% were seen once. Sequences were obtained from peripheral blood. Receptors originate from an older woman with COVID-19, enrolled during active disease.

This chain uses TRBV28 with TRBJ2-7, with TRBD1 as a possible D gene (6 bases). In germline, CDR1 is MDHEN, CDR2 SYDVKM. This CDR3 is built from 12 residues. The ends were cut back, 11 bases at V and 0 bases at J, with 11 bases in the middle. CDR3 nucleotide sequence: TGTGCCGGCCGGGACACCTCCTACGAGCAGTACTTC. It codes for CAGRDTSYEQYF.

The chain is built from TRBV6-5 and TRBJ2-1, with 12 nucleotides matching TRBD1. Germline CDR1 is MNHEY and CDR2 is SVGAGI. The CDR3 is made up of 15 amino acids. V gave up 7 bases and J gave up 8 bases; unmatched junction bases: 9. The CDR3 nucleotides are TGTGCCAGCACCTCGGGACAGGGGGCTATTGATGAGCAGTTCTTC. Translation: CASTSGQGAIDEQFF.

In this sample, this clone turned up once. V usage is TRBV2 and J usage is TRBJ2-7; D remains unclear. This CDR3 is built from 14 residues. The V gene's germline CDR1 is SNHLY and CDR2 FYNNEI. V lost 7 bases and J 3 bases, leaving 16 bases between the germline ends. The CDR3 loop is CASNSLQLDYEQYV. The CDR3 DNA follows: TGTGCCAGCAATTCTCTACAGTTGGACTACGAGCAGTACGTC.

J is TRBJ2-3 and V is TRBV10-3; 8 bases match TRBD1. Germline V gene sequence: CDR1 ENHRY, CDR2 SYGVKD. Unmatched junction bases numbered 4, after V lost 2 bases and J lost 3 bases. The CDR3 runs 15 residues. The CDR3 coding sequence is TGTGCCATCAGTGAGGTCACAGGGGGTACAGATACGCAGTATTTT. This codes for CAISEVTGGTDTQYF.

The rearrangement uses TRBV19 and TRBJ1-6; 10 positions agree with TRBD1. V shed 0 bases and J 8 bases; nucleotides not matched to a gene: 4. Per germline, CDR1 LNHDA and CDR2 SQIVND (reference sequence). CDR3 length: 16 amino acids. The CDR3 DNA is TGTGCCAGTAGTATAGAGGGACAGGGGTTTTATTCACCCCTCCACTTT. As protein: CASSIEGQGFYSPLHF.

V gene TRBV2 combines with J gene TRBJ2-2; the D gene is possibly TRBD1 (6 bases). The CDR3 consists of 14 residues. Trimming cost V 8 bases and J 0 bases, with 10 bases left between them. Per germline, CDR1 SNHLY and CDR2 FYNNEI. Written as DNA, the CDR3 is TGTGCCAGCGGAAGGACAGCGAACACCGGGGAGCTGTTTTTT. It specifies CASGRTANTGELFF.

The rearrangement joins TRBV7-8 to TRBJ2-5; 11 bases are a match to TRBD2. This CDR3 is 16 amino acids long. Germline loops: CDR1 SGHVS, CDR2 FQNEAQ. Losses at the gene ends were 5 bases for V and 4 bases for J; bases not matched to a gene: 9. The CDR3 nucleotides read TGTGCCAGCAGCCTGTTAGCGGGAGGGAATGGAGAGACCCAGTACTTC. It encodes CASSLLAGGNGETQYF. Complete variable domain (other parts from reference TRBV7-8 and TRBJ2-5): GAGVSQSPRYKVAKRGQDVALRCDPISGHVSLFWYQQALGQGPEFLTYFQNEAQLDKSGLPSDRFFAERPEGSVSTLKIQRTQQEDSAVYLCASSLLAGGNGETQYFGPGTRLLVL.

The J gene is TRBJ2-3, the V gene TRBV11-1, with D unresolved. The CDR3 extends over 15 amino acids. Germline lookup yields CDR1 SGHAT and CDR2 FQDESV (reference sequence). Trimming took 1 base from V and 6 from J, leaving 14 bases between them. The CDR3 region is CASSLGPLGADTQYF. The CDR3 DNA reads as TGTGCCAGCAGCTTAGGCCCTTTAGGAGCGGATACGCAGTATTTT.

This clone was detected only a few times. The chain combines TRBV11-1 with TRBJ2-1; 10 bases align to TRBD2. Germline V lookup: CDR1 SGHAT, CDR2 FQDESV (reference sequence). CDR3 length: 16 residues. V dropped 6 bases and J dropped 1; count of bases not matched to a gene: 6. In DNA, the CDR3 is TGTGCCAGCAGGGGTAGCGGGAGGATATCCTACAATGAGCAGTTCTTC. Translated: CASRGSGRISYNEQFF. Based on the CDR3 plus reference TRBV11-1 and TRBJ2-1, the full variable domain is EAEVAQSPRYKITEKSQAVAFWCDPISGHATLYWYRQILGQGPELLVQFQDESVVDDSQLPKDRFSAERLKGVDSTLKIQPAELGDSAMYLCASRGSGRISYNEQFFGPGTRLTVL.

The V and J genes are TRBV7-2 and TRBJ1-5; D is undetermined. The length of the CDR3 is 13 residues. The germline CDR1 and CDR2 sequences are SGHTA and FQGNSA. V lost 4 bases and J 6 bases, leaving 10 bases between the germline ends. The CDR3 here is CASSSELGQPQHF. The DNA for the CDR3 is TGTGCCAGCAGCTCCGAACTCGGTCAGCCCCAGCATTTT.

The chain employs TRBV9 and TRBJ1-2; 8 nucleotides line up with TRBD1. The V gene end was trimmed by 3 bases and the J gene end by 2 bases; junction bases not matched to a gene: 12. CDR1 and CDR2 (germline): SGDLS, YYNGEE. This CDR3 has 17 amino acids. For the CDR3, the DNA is TGTGCCAGCAGCGCCTTTAGGACAGGGAGGGACAACTATGGCTACACCTTC. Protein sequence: CASSAFRTGRDNYGYTF.

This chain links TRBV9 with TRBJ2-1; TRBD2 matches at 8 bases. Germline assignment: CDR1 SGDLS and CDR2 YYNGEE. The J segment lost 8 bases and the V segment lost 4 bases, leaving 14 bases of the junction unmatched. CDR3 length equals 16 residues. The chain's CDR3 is CASSLGLATPGHEQFF. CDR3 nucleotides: TGTGCCAGCAGCCTCGGACTAGCTACGCCAGGCCATGAGCAGTTCTTC.

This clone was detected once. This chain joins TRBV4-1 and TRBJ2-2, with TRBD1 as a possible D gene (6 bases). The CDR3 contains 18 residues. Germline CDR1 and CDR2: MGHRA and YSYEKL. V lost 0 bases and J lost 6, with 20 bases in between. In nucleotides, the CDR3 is TGCGCCAGCAGCCAAGAACTTACGGGAACAGGGCGCGCCGGGGAGCTGTTTTTT. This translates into CASSQELTGTGRAGELFF.

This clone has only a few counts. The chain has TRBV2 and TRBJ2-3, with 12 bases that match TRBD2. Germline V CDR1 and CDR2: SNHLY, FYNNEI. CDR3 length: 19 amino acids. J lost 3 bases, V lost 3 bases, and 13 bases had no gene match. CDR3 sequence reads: CASSDLSASGGGSTDTQYF. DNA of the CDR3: TGTGCCAGCAGTGATTTAAGCGCTAGCGGGGGGGGATCTACAGATACGCAGTATTTT. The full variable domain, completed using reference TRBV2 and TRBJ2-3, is EPEVTQTPSHQVTQMGQEVILRCVPISNHLYFYWYRQILGQKVEFLVSFYNNEISEKSEIFDDQFSVERPDGSNFTLKIRSTKLEDSAMYFCASSDLSASGGGSTDTQYFGPGTRLTVL.

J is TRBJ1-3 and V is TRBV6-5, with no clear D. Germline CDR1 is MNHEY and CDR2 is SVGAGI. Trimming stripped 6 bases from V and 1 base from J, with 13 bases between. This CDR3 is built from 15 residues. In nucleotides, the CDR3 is TGTGCCAGCAGGAGAGCGAGTCTTTCTGGAAACACCATATATTTT. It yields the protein CASRRASLSGNTIYF.

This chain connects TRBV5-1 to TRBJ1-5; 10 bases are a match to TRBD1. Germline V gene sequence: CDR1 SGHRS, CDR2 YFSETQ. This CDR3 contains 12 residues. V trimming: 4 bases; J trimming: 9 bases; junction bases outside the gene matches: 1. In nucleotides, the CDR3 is TGCGCCAGCAGCGGGGACAGGGGGCCCCAGCATTTT. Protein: CASSGDRGPQHF.

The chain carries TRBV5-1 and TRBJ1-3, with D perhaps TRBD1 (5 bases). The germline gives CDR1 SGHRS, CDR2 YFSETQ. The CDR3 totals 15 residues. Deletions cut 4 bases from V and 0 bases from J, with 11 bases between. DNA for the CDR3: TGCGCCAGCAGCCTACCGACAGTCTCTGGAAACACCATATATTTT. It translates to CASSLPTVSGNTIYF.

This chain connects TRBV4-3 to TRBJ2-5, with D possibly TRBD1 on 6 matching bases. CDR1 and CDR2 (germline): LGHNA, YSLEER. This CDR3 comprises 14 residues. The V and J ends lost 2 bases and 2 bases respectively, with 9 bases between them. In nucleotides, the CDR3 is TGCGCCAGCAGCCAACTGGGACAACAAGAGACCCAGTACTTC. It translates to CASSQLGQQETQYF.

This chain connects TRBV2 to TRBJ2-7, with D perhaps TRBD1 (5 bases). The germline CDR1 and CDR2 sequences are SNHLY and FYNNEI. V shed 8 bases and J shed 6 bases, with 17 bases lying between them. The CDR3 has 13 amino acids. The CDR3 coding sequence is TGTGCCAGCGGCAGGGATCAGATTACCGAGCAGTACGTC. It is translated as CASGRDQITEQYV.

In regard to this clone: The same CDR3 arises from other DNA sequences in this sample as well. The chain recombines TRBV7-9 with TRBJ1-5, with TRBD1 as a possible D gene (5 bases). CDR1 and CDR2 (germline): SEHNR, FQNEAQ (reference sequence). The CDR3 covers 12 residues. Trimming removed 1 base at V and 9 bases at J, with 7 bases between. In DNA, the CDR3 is TGTGCCAGCAGCTTAGGGGGCGGGCCCCAGCATTTT. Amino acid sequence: CASSLGGGPQHF.

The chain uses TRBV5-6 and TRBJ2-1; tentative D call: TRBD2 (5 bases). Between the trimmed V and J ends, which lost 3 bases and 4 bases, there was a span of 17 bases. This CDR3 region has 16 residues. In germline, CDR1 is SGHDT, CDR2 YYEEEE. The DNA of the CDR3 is TGTGCCAGCAGCTCCCGCGTAAGGGAGTGGTACAATGAGCAGTTCTTC. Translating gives CASSSRVREWYNEQFF.

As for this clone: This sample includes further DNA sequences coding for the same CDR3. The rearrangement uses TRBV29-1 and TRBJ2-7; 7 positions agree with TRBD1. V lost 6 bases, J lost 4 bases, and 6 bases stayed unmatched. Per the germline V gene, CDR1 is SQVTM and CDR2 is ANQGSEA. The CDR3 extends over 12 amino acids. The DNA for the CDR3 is TGCAGCGTCCGGACAGGACCATACGAGCAGTACTTC. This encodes CSVRTGPYEQYF.

For the CDR3, the DNA is TGTGCCAGCAGTAACAGGGGGAATAATTCACCCCTCCACTTT. It is translated as CASSNRGNNSPLHF. This rearrangement joins TRBV27 to TRBJ1-6, with 8 bases aligning to TRBD1. After removal of 5 bases from V and 5 bases from J, the junction contained 2 bases not matched to a gene. The CDR3 sequence is 14 residues long. Germline CDR1 MNHEY, CDR2 SMNVEV (reference sequence).

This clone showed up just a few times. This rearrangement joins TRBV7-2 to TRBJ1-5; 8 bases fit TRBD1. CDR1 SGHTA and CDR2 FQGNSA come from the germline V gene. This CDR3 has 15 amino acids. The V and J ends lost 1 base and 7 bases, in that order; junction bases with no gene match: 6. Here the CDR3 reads CASSLEGQGAQPQHF. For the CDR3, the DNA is TGTGCCAGCAGCTTAGAGGGGCAGGGGGCCCAGCCCCAGCATTTT. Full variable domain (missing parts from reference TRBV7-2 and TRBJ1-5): GAGVSQSPSNKVTEKGKDVELRCDPISGHTALYWYRQSLGQGLEFLIYFQGNSAPDKSGLPSDRFSAERTGGSVSTLTIQRTQQEDSAVYLCASSLEGQGAQPQHFGDGTRLSIL.

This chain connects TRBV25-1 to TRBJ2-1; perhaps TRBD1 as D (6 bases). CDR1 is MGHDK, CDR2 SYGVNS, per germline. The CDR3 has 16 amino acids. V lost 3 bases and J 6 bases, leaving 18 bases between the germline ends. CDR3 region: CASSDPGWGRVNEQFF. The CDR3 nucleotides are TGTGCCAGCAGTGACCCCGGGTGGGGGCGCGTCAATGAGCAGTTCTTC.